Listed below are T cell receptor beta chains from one sample, sequenced in a study of blood T cell repertoires in COVID-19. The table came from immunoSEQ multiplex PCR; TCRdb's copy has only in-frame clones and leaves some out. The table shows some 75,000 clones, with approximately 84% occurring only once. The sequenced sample was peripheral blood. These receptors were taken from a man aged 50 to 60 with COVID-19, enrolled during active disease. CDR3s include the opening cysteine and the closing phenylalanine or tryptophan. Fields, in order: clone size, CDR3 length, V gene, J gene, CDR3 protein. Clone size is stated in some rows and not others, as once, few, many or a class when expanded.

clone_size: once; cdr3_length: 15; v_call: TRBV6-2/TRBV6-3; j_call: TRBJ2-7; cdr3_aa: CASSPVGDNRYEQYF
clone_size: -; cdr3_length: 13; v_call: TRBV29-1; j_call: TRBJ1-4; cdr3_aa: CSVGQALGEKLFF
clone_size: -; cdr3_length: 13; v_call: TRBV12-3/TRBV12-4; j_call: TRBJ2-1; cdr3_aa: CASRKDRVKKQFF
clone_size: -; cdr3_length: 13; v_call: TRBV7-3; j_call: TRBJ2-5; cdr3_aa: CASSRDRGRTQYF
clone_size: -; cdr3_length: 13; v_call: TRBV18; j_call: TRBJ1-2; cdr3_aa: CASSPDRNYGYTF
clone_size: few; cdr3_length: 17; v_call: TRBV5-5; j_call: TRBJ1-2; cdr3_aa: CASSLIIKRGRPYGYTF
clone_size: -; cdr3_length: 15; v_call: TRBV4-2; j_call: TRBJ2-3; cdr3_aa: CASSQTGGLGDTQYF
clone_size: once; cdr3_length: 14; v_call: TRBV6-5; j_call: TRBJ1-5; cdr3_aa: CASSRLASNQPQHF
clone_size: -; cdr3_length: 13; v_call: TRBV14; j_call: TRBJ2-7; cdr3_aa: CASTPSVGYEQYF
clone_size: -; cdr3_length: 17; v_call: TRBV7-2; j_call: TRBJ2-3; cdr3_aa: CASSSAPWTGGTDTQYF
clone_size: -; cdr3_length: 16; v_call: TRBV28; j_call: TRBJ1-1; cdr3_aa: CASSSPGTYLNTEAFF
clone_size: -; cdr3_length: 15; v_call: TRBV6-5; j_call: TRBJ1-6; cdr3_aa: CASRAAQGNNSPLHF
clone_size: few; cdr3_length: 15; v_call: TRBV6-5; j_call: TRBJ2-2; cdr3_aa: CASSLEASGRGELFF
clone_size: -; cdr3_length: 18; v_call: TRBV6-2/TRBV6-3; j_call: TRBJ2-1; cdr3_aa: CASSSLLPTEDPYNEQFF
clone_size: -; cdr3_length: 13; v_call: TRBV7-3; j_call: TRBJ2-5; cdr3_aa: CASSQQGGETQYF
clone_size: -; cdr3_length: 17; v_call: TRBV5-5; j_call: TRBJ2-3; cdr3_aa: CASSPYLAGGNTDTQYF
clone_size: -; cdr3_length: 15; v_call: TRBV5-5; j_call: TRBJ2-1; cdr3_aa: CASSVRLAGEAEQFF
clone_size: -; cdr3_length: 15; v_call: TRBV9; j_call: TRBJ1-4; cdr3_aa: CASSVAGQGKEKLFF
clone_size: -; cdr3_length: 14; v_call: TRBV9; j_call: TRBJ1-6; cdr3_aa: CASSPGIENSPLHF
clone_size: -; cdr3_length: 17; v_call: TRBV5-1; j_call: TRBJ2-6; cdr3_aa: CASSPATGDGWANVLTF
clone_size: -; cdr3_length: 15; v_call: TRBV4-2; j_call: TRBJ1-1; cdr3_aa: CASSQDGQGDTEAFF
clone_size: few; cdr3_length: 20; v_call: TRBV19; j_call: TRBJ2-1; cdr3_aa: CASIAPPGLAGGTSMREQFF
clone_size: -; cdr3_length: 17; v_call: TRBV19; j_call: TRBJ1-5; cdr3_aa: CASSPFWGDSKEQPQHF
clone_size: once; cdr3_length: 16; v_call: TRBV27; j_call: TRBJ2-3; cdr3_aa: CASSDWTSGGPYTQYF
clone_size: -; cdr3_length: 18; v_call: TRBV11-2; j_call: TRBJ1-4; cdr3_aa: CASSLELGRRTVDEKLFF
clone_size: -; cdr3_length: 15; v_call: TRBV7-9; j_call: TRBJ2-2; cdr3_aa: CASSWRTGGTGELFF
clone_size: -; cdr3_length: 11; v_call: TRBV28; j_call: TRBJ1-1; cdr3_aa: CATTGAPEAFF
clone_size: -; cdr3_length: 17; v_call: TRBV18; j_call: TRBJ2-3; cdr3_aa: CASSPKLAGPSTDTQYF
clone_size: -; cdr3_length: 16; v_call: TRBV24-1; j_call: TRBJ2-3; cdr3_aa: CATSDSGTGDSHTQYF
clone_size: -; cdr3_length: 15; v_call: TRBV25-1; j_call: TRBJ2-7; cdr3_aa: CASSERLAGAHEQYF
clone_size: -; cdr3_length: 19; v_call: TRBV9; j_call: TRBJ2-1; cdr3_aa: CASSVGAGDGVNSYNEQFF
clone_size: -; cdr3_length: 14; v_call: TRBV5-1; j_call: TRBJ2-7; cdr3_aa: CASSFSGSSYEQYF
clone_size: -; cdr3_length: 18; v_call: TRBV5-1; j_call: TRBJ2-3; cdr3_aa: CASSSKLAGGPITDTQYF
clone_size: -; cdr3_length: 12; v_call: TRBV29-1; j_call: TRBJ2-5; cdr3_aa: CSVVFQGETQYF
clone_size: few; cdr3_length: 15; v_call: TRBV5-1; j_call: TRBJ1-2; cdr3_aa: CASRTTGLTNYGYTF
clone_size: -; cdr3_length: 15; v_call: TRBV7-9; j_call: TRBJ2-2; cdr3_aa: CASSPLGDTVRELFF
clone_size: -; cdr3_length: 15; v_call: TRBV29-1; j_call: TRBJ2-3; cdr3_aa: CSVEFPSGSTDTQYF
clone_size: -; cdr3_length: 12; v_call: TRBV14; j_call: TRBJ1-4; cdr3_aa: CASRQSQGKLFF
clone_size: -; cdr3_length: 15; v_call: TRBV19; j_call: TRBJ2-1; cdr3_aa: CASSRWGGSYNEQFF
clone_size: -; cdr3_length: 13; v_call: TRBV12-3/TRBV12-4; j_call: TRBJ2-2; cdr3_aa: CASRRTGTGELFF
clone_size: -; cdr3_length: 15; v_call: TRBV28; j_call: TRBJ2-1; cdr3_aa: CASSATSGSVNEQFF
clone_size: -; cdr3_length: 14; v_call: TRBV6-5; j_call: TRBJ1-2; cdr3_aa: CASTRDSRKHGYTF
clone_size: -; cdr3_length: 10; v_call: TRBV29-1; j_call: TRBJ2-3; cdr3_aa: CSVEQNTQYF
clone_size: -; cdr3_length: 16; v_call: TRBV27; j_call: TRBJ2-5; cdr3_aa: CASSGQQAGGAGTQYF
clone_size: -; cdr3_length: 11; v_call: TRBV5-1; j_call: TRBJ2-1; cdr3_aa: CASSSYNEQFF
clone_size: -; cdr3_length: 15; v_call: TRBV18; j_call: TRBJ1-5; cdr3_aa: CASSPTGAPDQPQHF
clone_size: -; cdr3_length: 14; v_call: TRBV7-9; j_call: TRBJ2-7; cdr3_aa: CASSLGSLLYEQYF
clone_size: -; cdr3_length: 17; v_call: TRBV7-8; j_call: TRBJ2-1; cdr3_aa: CASSLALTSGHGDEQFF
clone_size: -; cdr3_length: 14; v_call: TRBV10-3; j_call: TRBJ2-3; cdr3_aa: CAIRRGTSTDTQYF
clone_size: -; cdr3_length: 12; v_call: TRBV2; j_call: TRBJ2-3; cdr3_aa: CASKVQADTQYF
clone_size: few; cdr3_length: 14; v_call: TRBV7-8; j_call: TRBJ2-7; cdr3_aa: CASSLGRDSYEQYF